Listed here are 18 T cell receptor beta chains from one sample, sequenced in a study of cytomegalovirus exposure and HLA in healthy donors. The PCR had 60 Vbeta and 13 Jbeta primers. Using immunoSEQ multiplex PCR, the repertoire was profiled, and TCRdb retains in-frame clones only, with some absent. The table has around 110,000 clones, 81% seen once. What was sequenced was PBMCs. Receptors were obtained from a woman in her 30s in good health and CMV-seronegative.

The chain has TRBV5-1 and TRBJ2-5, with TRBD1 identical over 8 bases. V gave up 3 bases and J gave up 4 bases; unmatched junction bases: 11. Germline V gene sequence: CDR1 SGHRS, CDR2 YFSETQ. The CDR3 extends over 16 amino acids. CDR3 in amino acids: CASSSAIGTGVETQYF. Here the CDR3 DNA reads TGCGCCAGCAGCTCGGCGATCGGGACAGGAGTAGAGACCCAGTACTTC.

CDR3: CASSVGTGRFEQYF. DNA for the CDR3: TGTGCCAGCAGCGTCGGGACAGGGAGATTCGAGCAGTACTTC. The chain carries TRBV5-4 and TRBJ2-7; 9 positions match TRBD1. CDR1 is SGHNT, CDR2 YYREEE, per germline (reference sequence). The CDR3 is 14 amino acids. With 4 bases clipped from V and 6 bases from J, the junction kept 8 bases outside the gene matches.

The sample holds one count of this clone. The rearrangement uses TRBV7-8 and TRBJ1-1; 9 nucleotides line up with TRBD1. The trim removed 5 bases at V and 4 bases at J, leaving 5 bases unmatched. Germline CDR1 reads SGHVS; CDR2 reads FQNEAQ. CDR3 length equals 14 residues. The CDR3 spells CASSIQGASTEAFF. As DNA, the CDR3 is TGTGCCAGCAGCATACAGGGGGCTAGCACTGAAGCTTTCTTT.

The sample holds one count of this clone. The chain joins TRBV4-3 to TRBJ1-2; 8 nucleotides agree with TRBD1. Germline V CDR1 and CDR2: LGHNA, YSLEER. This CDR3 has 14 amino acids. Germline trimming cut 0 bases from V and 5 bases from J; bases unmatched to any gene: 2. This chain's CDR3 is CASSQDRGPYGYTF. DNA for the CDR3: TGCGCCAGCAGCCAAGACAGGGGGCCTTATGGCTACACCTTC.

This clone was seen a few times. The chain couples TRBV14 to TRBJ2-2, with TRBD2 identical over 9 bases. The CDR3 is 17 residues long. V shed 1 base, J shed 0 bases, and the junction held 3 bases outside the gene matches. CDR1 is SGHDN and CDR2 is FVKESK in the germline V gene. The CDR3 nucleotides are TGTGCCAGCAGCCAAGGGCTAGCGGGACCGAACACCGGGGAGCTGTTTTTT. Translating it yields CASSQGLAGPNTGELFF.

The genes are TRBV5-4 and TRBJ2-1, with a tentative D call TRBD2 (5 bases). The V gene lost 3 bases and the J gene lost 8 bases, with 12 bases spanning the gap. In germline, CDR1 is SGHNT, CDR2 YYREEE (reference sequence). The CDR3 has 13 residues. CDR3 sequence reads: CASSYIGMDEQFF. Written as DNA, the CDR3 is TGTGCCAGCAGCTATATCGGGATGGATGAGCAGTTCTTC. The whole variable domain, remainder taken from reference TRBV5-4 and TRBJ2-1, is ETGVTQSPTHLIKTRGQQVTLRCSSQSGHNTVSWYQQALGQGPQFIFQYYREEENGRGNFPPRFSGLQFPNYSSELNVNALELDDSALYLCASSYIGMDEQFFGPGTRLTVL.

The chain has TRBV27 and TRBJ2-7; tentative D call: TRBD2 (6 bases). V gave up 6 bases and J gave up 2 bases, with 14 bases separating them. The CDR3 totals 14 residues. Germline loops: CDR1 MNHEY, CDR2 SMNVEV (reference sequence). The DNA of the CDR3 is TGTGCCAGCAGCCCCACTAGCAGCCCCTACGAGCAGTACTTC. This gives the protein CASSPTSSPYEQYF.

The chain joins TRBV11-2 to TRBJ2-7, with 7 nucleotides matching TRBD2. With V trimmed by 6 bases and J by 4 bases, 12 bases remained unmatched. The V gene's germline CDR1 is SGHAT and CDR2 FQNNGV. This CDR3 spans 15 amino acids. For the CDR3, the DNA is TGTGCCAGCAGGCCTGTTGGGGGAGGGTTATACGAGCAGTACTTC. As protein: CASRPVGGGLYEQYF.

The CDR3 region is CASSLKRPNTGELFF. The CDR3 coding sequence is TGTGCCAGCTCACTTAAGCGCCCGAACACCGGGGAGCTGTTTTTT. The chain joins TRBV18 to TRBJ2-2, with D uncertain. V was clipped by 4 bases and J by 0 bases, with 9 bases between them. Looked up from germline, CDR1 is KGHSH and CDR2 is LQKENI. The CDR3 has 15 residues.

The chain recombines TRBV5-8 with TRBJ2-7; 11 positions agree with TRBD1. CDR1 SGHTS and CDR2 YDEGEE come from the germline V gene. The trim removed 4 bases at V and 2 bases at J, leaving 14 bases unmatched. The CDR3 runs 18 residues. CDR3 sequence: CASSLDRGRDGRTYEQYF. CDR3 bases: TGTGCCAGCAGCCTGGACAGGGGGCGGGACGGAAGGACCTACGAGCAGTACTTC.

In DNA form, the CDR3 reads TGTGCCAGCAGGCCCGGGTGGGCAACTAATGAAAAACTGTTTTTT. Protein: CASRPGWATNEKLFF. The genes are TRBV28 and TRBJ1-4, with D hard to call. The germline gives CDR1 MDHEN, CDR2 SYDVKM. Deletions cut 6 bases from V and 0 bases from J, with 11 bases between. This CDR3 comprises 15 residues.

The chain carries TRBV30 and TRBJ1-5, with D possibly being TRBD1 (5 bases). The V gene's germline CDR1 is GTSNPN and CDR2 SVGIG (reference sequence). V gave up 3 bases and J gave up 2 bases, with 11 bases separating them. This CDR3 is 14 amino acids long. CDR3 in amino acids: CAWSPGMGNQPQHF. The CDR3 DNA reads as TGTGCCTGGAGCCCAGGGATGGGCAATCAGCCCCAGCATTTT.

The chain uses TRBV4-1 and TRBJ2-6; a weak D match, TRBD1 (5 bases). The germline CDR1 and CDR2 sequences are MGHRA and YSYEKL. Trimming shortened V by 0 bases and J by 0 bases, and 6 bases separated the two germline ends. The CDR3 runs to 16 residues. Here the CDR3 reads CASSQDQGSGANVLTF. The CDR3 bases are TGCGCCAGCAGCCAAGATCAGGGCTCTGGGGCCAACGTCCTGACTTTC.

This clone was observed once. V usage is TRBV5-4 and J usage is TRBJ2-7, with 9 bases aligning to TRBD2. J was trimmed by 2 bases and V by 4 bases; bases with no gene match: 10. The CDR3 runs to 16 residues. The V gene's germline CDR1 is SGHNT and CDR2 YYREEE (reference sequence). CDR3 region: CASSPGGASGAYEQYF. The CDR3 coding sequence is TGTGCCAGCAGCCCCGGAGGGGCTAGCGGGGCCTACGAGCAGTACTTC.

The rearrangement links TRBV10-1 to TRBJ2-5; 7 bases are a match to TRBD1. Matching the DNA end better, TRBJ2-7 makes the J call doubtful. Looked up from germline, CDR1 is WNHNN and CDR2 is SYGVQD (reference sequence). The CDR3 contains 13 residues. This chain's CDR3 is CASSEQGTPEQYF. Here the CDR3 DNA reads TGCGCCAGCAGTGAACAGGGGACCCCCGAGCAGTACTTC.

The rearrangement joins TRBV19 to TRBJ2-7, with 8 bases identical to TRBD1. With V trimmed by 6 bases and J by 1 base, 5 bases remained unmatched. This CDR3 has 14 amino acids. CDR1 is LNHDA and CDR2 is SQIVND in the germline V gene (reference sequence). The CDR3 DNA sequence: TGTGCCAGTAGCGGACAGGGCCCATCCTACGAGCAGTACTTC. As protein: CASSGQGPSYEQYF.

This clone was counted between two and nine times. V gene TRBV27 combines with J gene TRBJ2-6; no firm D call. Per germline, CDR1 MNHEY and CDR2 SMNVEV (reference sequence). V was cut by 5 bases and J by 0 bases, with 8 bases left in between. This CDR3 spans 15 amino acids. The CDR3 sequence is CASSAEYSGANVLTF. CDR3 sequence (DNA): TGTGCCAGCAGTGCCGAGTACTCTGGGGCCAACGTCCTGACTTTC.

This clone was seen only a few times. V usage is TRBV7-8 and J usage is TRBJ2-7, with 8 bases that match TRBD2. CDR1 is SGHVS and CDR2 is FQNEAQ in the germline V gene. Germline trimming cut 2 bases from V and 4 bases from J; bases unmatched to any gene: 16. The CDR3 runs 18 residues. The CDR3 coding sequence is TGTGCCAGCAGCTTAAAGGTGCTTAGGGCTAGCGGGTTTTACGAGCAGTACTTC. The encoded protein is CASSLKVLRASGFYEQYF.